The 9 T cell receptor beta chains given below trace back to one sample, sequenced in a study of T cells in Graves' hyperthyroidism and ophthalmopathy. TCR beta CDR3 region amplification was performed from RNA transcripts. The HTBI set primed first-round TCR CDR3 RT-PCR. TCRdb independently ran MiXCR on the multiplex PCR reads; one entry per CDR3 protein. The sample lists 200,000 to 250,000 distinct CDR3 sequences, 17% occurring once. Sequences were obtained from blood. These receptors were taken from a man aged 45 to 65 with Graves' hyperthyroidism.

This clonotype showed up many times. CDR3 in DNA: TGCAGTGCTAGTGGCCGGGACAGGCCCTACAATGAGCAGTTCTTC. Amino acid sequence: CSASGRDRPYNEQFF. The chain joins TRBV20-1 to TRBJ2-1, with TRBD1 matching 8 bases. The CDR3 extends over 15 amino acids. J was trimmed by 2 bases and V by 3 bases; bases with no gene match: 6. Germline CDR1 DFQATT, CDR2 SNEGSKA (reference sequence).

This clonotype was recorded a few times. The gene calls are TRBV28 and TRBJ1-1, with a possible D match to TRBD1 (5 bases). The CDR3 spans 15 residues. Germline assignment: CDR1 MDHEN and CDR2 SYDVKM. The V end was cut by 5 bases, the J end by 1 base, with 14 bases between. In DNA, the CDR3 is TGTGCCAGCAGTGGGGGGGACTTACGGAACACTGAAGCTTTCTTT. Protein product: CASSGGDLRNTEAFF.

This clonotype occurred many times. This chain joins TRBV27 and TRBJ2-3; 7 bases fit TRBD2. Germline V gives CDR1 MNHEY, CDR2 SMNVEV (reference sequence). V was clipped by 0 bases and J by 3 bases; unmatched bases: 3. The CDR3 is 15 residues long. CDR3 nucleotide sequence: TGTGCCAGCAGTTTATCGTGGACTAGTACAGATACGCAGTATTTT. This sequence encodes CASSLSWTSTDTQYF.

This clonotype came up many times. The chain has TRBV28 and TRBJ2-3, with D tentatively TRBD1 or TRBD2 (5 bases each). The V gene lost 2 bases and the J gene lost 9 bases, with 15 bases spanning the gap. Per germline, CDR1 MDHEN and CDR2 SYDVKM. This CDR3 is 14 amino acids long. The CDR3 DNA sequence: TGTGCCAGCAGTTTAGGTCCCCCTGGGGACACGCAGTATTTT. Protein product: CASSLGPPGDTQYF. The full variable domain, in which reference TRBV28 and TRBJ2-3 provide the parts outside the CDR3, is DVKVTQSSRYLVKRTGEKVFLECVQDMDHENMFWYRQDPGLGLRLIYFSYDVKMKEKGDIPEGYSVSREKKERFSLILESASTNQTSMYLCASSLGPPGDTQYFGPGTRLTVL.

This chain uses TRBV9 with TRBJ1-1, with D possibly TRBD1 on 6 matching bases. CDR3 length: 15 residues. The V and J ends lost 2 bases and 1 base respectively, with 12 bases between them. In germline, CDR1 is SGDLS, CDR2 YYNGEE. The CDR3 region is CASSVRQAPNTEAFF. CDR3 in DNA: TGTGCCAGCAGCGTCCGACAGGCGCCGAACACTGAAGCTTTCTTT.

The chain is built from TRBV20-1 and TRBJ2-7, with TRBD1 matching over 9 bases. Trimming removed 0 bases from V and 3 bases from J; junction bases left unmatched: 3. The CDR3 is made up of 14 amino acids. Germline CDR1 DFQATT, CDR2 SNEGSKA (reference sequence). The CDR3 is CSARDWGQGYEQYF. The CDR3 nucleotides are TGCAGTGCTAGAGATTGGGGACAGGGCTACGAGCAGTACTTC.

This clonotype came up a few times. The rearrangement uses TRBV5-1 and TRBJ1-4; no clear D. Looked up from germline, CDR1 is SGHRS and CDR2 is YFSETQ. The CDR3 loop spans 14 amino acids. V lost 2 bases, J lost 7 bases, and 12 bases lay in between. The CDR3 nucleotides are TGCGCCAGCAGCTTTAGGCCGGGTGGTGAAAAACTGTTTTTT. Encoded protein: CASSFRPGGEKLFF.

Ten or more counts support this clonotype. This chain links TRBV20-1 with TRBJ1-4, with D unclear. Germline CDR1 DFQATT, CDR2 SNEGSKA (reference sequence). V lost 2 bases, J lost 8 bases, and 6 bases lay in between. The CDR3 runs to 11 residues. In nucleotides, the CDR3 is TGCAGTGCTAGATCACAGGAAAAACTGTTTTTT. Translated, it gives CSARSQEKLFF.

This clonotype was counted many times. The genes are TRBV7-6 and TRBJ2-7; a possible D gene is TRBD2 (5 bases). Germline V gene lookup returns CDR1 SGHVS and CDR2 FNYEAQ. Trimming stripped 1 base from V and 1 base from J, with 11 bases between. CDR3 length equals 15 residues. CDR3 bases: TGTGCCAGCAGCTTAGGGACTGTCTTTTCCTACGAGCAGTACTTC. It encodes CASSLGTVFSYEQYF.